These 30 T cell receptor beta chains share one sample of origin, sequenced in a study of blood T cell repertoires in COVID-19 (dated by TCRdb to between 2020 and 2021). The library was obtained by the immunoSEQ multiplex PCR assay. TCRdb's version of the immuneACCESS table is confined to in-frame rearrangements and falls short of the full clone set. An unresolved V gene accounts for under half of the shortfall where checked; the remainder is of unknown origin. The sample includes about 55,000 clones, with 75% to 95% observed a single time. The ten top clones hold around 14% of the sample. Material for sequencing was peripheral blood. The receptor source for this set is a human donor with active COVID-19. The donor label of this sample is uncertain.

The J gene is TRBJ2-7, the V gene TRBV29-1, with a tentative D call TRBD2 (5 bases). V was pared by 4 bases and J by 4 bases, with 17 bases between. This CDR3 is 14 amino acids long. CDR1 SQVTM and CDR2 ANQGSEA come from the germline V gene. This chain's CDR3 is CSVVEAASPYEQYF. CDR3 nucleotides: TGCAGCGTTGTCGAAGCGGCTAGCCCTTACGAGCAGTACTTC.

The rearrangement joins TRBV4-1 to TRBJ1-6; D is undetermined. This CDR3 spans 16 amino acids. Deletions cut 1 base from V and 0 bases from J, with 7 bases between. Germline CDR1 MGHRA, CDR2 YSYEKL. The CDR3 DNA follows: TGCGCCAGCAGCCAAGTCGGGAGCTCCTATAATTCACCCCTCCACTTT. This gives the protein CASSQVGSSYNSPLHF.

The chain combines TRBV5-4 with TRBJ1-1; perhaps TRBD1 as D (5 bases). Per germline, CDR1 SGHNT and CDR2 YYREEE (reference sequence). CDR3 length equals 15 residues. Trimming took 6 bases from V and 1 from J, leaving 16 bases between them. This CDR3 is CASTSDQGRNTEAFF. CDR3 sequence (DNA): TGTGCCAGCACCTCCGACCAGGGAAGGAACACTGAAGCTTTCTTT.

The chain couples TRBV4-2 to TRBJ2-1; 10 bases are a match to TRBD1. Losses at the gene ends were 5 bases for V and 6 bases for J; bases not matched to a gene: 10. CDR3 length: 16 residues. Germline lookup yields CDR1 LGHNA and CDR2 YNFKEQ. CDR3 protein: CASSSSGTGAVNEQFF. The CDR3 DNA follows: TGTGCCAGCAGCTCCTCCGGGACAGGGGCCGTCAATGAGCAGTTCTTC.

The V gene is TRBV5-4, the J gene TRBJ2-1; D remains ambiguous. Germline V gives CDR1 SGHNT, CDR2 YYREEE (reference sequence). The CDR3 sequence is 15 residues long. The V end was cut by 4 bases, the J end by 0 bases, with 11 bases between. CDR3 sequence: CASSATLSSYNEQFF. The CDR3, as DNA: TGTGCCAGCAGCGCTACGCTGAGCTCCTACAATGAGCAGTTCTTC.

The chain uses TRBV19 and TRBJ1-1, with D possibly matching TRBD1 (5 bases). CDR1 and CDR2 (germline): LNHDA, SQIVND (reference sequence). This CDR3 is built from 16 residues. Trimming stripped 2 bases from V and 0 bases from J, with 13 bases between. CDR3 loop: CASSINVGQMNTEAFF. DNA for the CDR3: TGTGCCAGTAGTATAAATGTCGGACAAATGAACACTGAAGCTTTCTTT.

This chain connects TRBV3-1 (or the pseudogene TRBV3-2) to TRBJ2-5; 11 bases align to TRBD2. This CDR3 is 14 amino acids long. Trimming cost V 3 bases and J 4 bases; bases outside gene matches: 1. Looked up from germline, CDR1 is LGHDT and CDR2 is YNNKEL (reference sequence). Here the CDR3 DNA reads TGTGCCAGCAGCCAGGGGACTAGCGGAGAGACCCAGTACTTC. Its protein product is CASSQGTSGETQYF.

The V gene is TRBV10-2, the J gene TRBJ1-5, with 7 positions matching TRBD1. Germline CDR1 reads WSHSY; CDR2 reads SAAADI. Trimming cost V 4 bases and J 2 bases; bases outside gene matches: 8. This CDR3 comprises 16 residues. The CDR3: CASSGRDSLGNQPQHF. DNA for the CDR3: TGCGCCAGCAGTGGAAGGGACAGTTTAGGCAATCAGCCCCAGCATTTT.

This CDR3 is CASSLAGGYSNQPQHF. DNA of the CDR3: TGTGCCAGCAGCTTGGCCGGGGGATATAGCAATCAGCCCCAGCATTTT. The chain couples TRBV5-5 to TRBJ1-5; tentatively, D is TRBD1 (5 bases). CDR1 is SGHKS, CDR2 YYEKEE, per germline (reference sequence). The CDR3 spans 16 residues. V was pared by 0 bases and J by 0 bases, with 10 bases between. The whole variable domain, remainder taken from reference TRBV5-5 and TRBJ1-5, is DAGVTQSPTHLIKTRGQQVTLRCSPISGHKSVSWYQQVLGQGPQFIFQYYEKEERGRGNFPDRFSARQFPNYSSELNVNALLLGDSALYLCASSLAGGYSNQPQHFGDGTRLSIL.

This clone was recorded only once. The chain has TRBV5-1 and TRBJ2-1, with D maybe TRBD1 (5 bases). Germline V gene data show CDR1 as SGHRS and CDR2 as YFSETQ. This CDR3 spans 15 amino acids. Trimming took off 0 bases at V and 0 bases at J, with 7 bases between the two ends. The CDR3 is CASSLGGFSYNEQFF. The CDR3, as DNA: TGCGCCAGCAGCTTGGGGGGCTTCTCCTACAATGAGCAGTTCTTC.

The rearrangement links TRBV11-2 to TRBJ1-6; TRBD1 is a possible D gene (5 bases). CDR1 and CDR2 (germline): SGHAT, FQNNGV. The CDR3 is made up of 14 amino acids. The V and J ends lost 5 bases and 7 bases respectively, with 12 bases between them. The CDR3 nucleotides read TGTGCCAGCAGCCGGGGGGGGACCAATTCACCCCTCCACTTT. Protein: CASSRGGTNSPLHF.

The chain recombines TRBV19 with TRBJ2-7, with unresolved D. Trimming cost V 5 bases and J 5 bases, with 10 bases left between them. The V gene's germline CDR1 is LNHDA and CDR2 SQIVND (reference sequence). This CDR3 is built from 12 residues. The CDR3 region has the DNA TGTGCCAGTAGTCCCCGGCAGGACGAGCAGTACTTC. Protein product: CASSPRQDEQYF.

This rearrangement joins TRBV11-2 to TRBJ2-5; 8 bases agree with TRBD1. Looked up from germline, CDR1 is SGHAT and CDR2 is FQNNGV. The CDR3 has 15 residues. With V trimmed by 5 bases and J by 6 bases, 11 bases remained unmatched. The CDR3 here is CASSLPPGGAKTQYF. DNA for the CDR3: TGTGCCAGCAGCCTCCCCCCAGGGGGCGCAAAGACCCAGTACTTC.

The V gene is TRBV28, the J gene TRBJ2-7; 9 positions agree with TRBD1. The CDR3 is made up of 15 amino acids. Germline V gene sequence: CDR1 MDHEN, CDR2 SYDVKM. Germline trimming cut 3 bases from V and 4 bases from J; bases unmatched to any gene: 7. This chain's CDR3 is CASSFPGTGRYEQYF. The CDR3 coding sequence is TGTGCCAGCAGTTTCCCTGGGACAGGGCGGTACGAGCAGTACTTC. Drawing the rest from reference TRBV28 and TRBJ2-7, the complete variable domain is DVKVTQSSRYLVKRTGEKVFLECVQDMDHENMFWYRQDPGLGLRLIYFSYDVKMKEKGDIPEGYSVSREKKERFSLILESASTNQTSMYLCASSFPGTGRYEQYFGPGTRLTVT.

This chain links TRBV7-9 with TRBJ1-1, with D uncertain. Between the trimmed V and J ends, which lost 1 base and 0 bases, there was a span of 9 bases. From germline, CDR1 is SEHNR and CDR2 FQNEAQ (reference sequence). This CDR3 spans 15 amino acids. CDR3 residues: CASSLVATVNTEAFF. The CDR3 nucleotides read TGTGCCAGCAGCTTAGTGGCCACAGTGAACACTGAAGCTTTCTTT.

The V and J genes are TRBV15 and TRBJ1-5; D possibly corresponds to TRBD1 (6 bases). Trimming left V 3 bases short and J 3 bases short, with 6 bases between. The CDR3 runs to 13 residues. CDR1 is LNHNV and CDR2 is YYDKDF in the germline V gene (reference sequence). CDR3 nucleotide sequence: TGTGCCACCAGCAGGGGGGCCAATCAGCCCCAGCATTTT. It specifies CATSRGANQPQHF.

The chain is built from TRBV28 and TRBJ1-1; TRBD1 aligns across 8 bases. Germline CDR1 and CDR2: MDHEN and SYDVKM. V shed 7 bases, J shed 0 bases, and the junction held 7 bases outside the gene matches. The CDR3 runs 15 residues. The DNA of the CDR3 is TGTGCCAGCAAACACAGGGGGATTCTGAACACTGAAGCTTTCTTT. Residues: CASKHRGILNTEAFF.

In nucleotides, the CDR3 is TGTGCCAGCAGTTGGAATCAGGGGACATTCATGAACACTGAAGCTTTCTTT. Translated: CASSWNQGTFMNTEAFF. This rearrangement joins TRBV27 to TRBJ1-1; tentatively, D is TRBD1 (6 bases). V was cut by 4 bases and J by 0 bases, with 18 bases left in between. CDR1 is MNHEY and CDR2 is SMNVEV in the germline V gene (reference sequence). The CDR3 is made up of 17 amino acids.

This clone was recorded once. The genes are TRBV6-4 and TRBJ1-1, with D unresolved. Trimming left V 6 bases short and J 5 bases short, with 13 bases between. This CDR3 contains 13 residues. Germline V gene lookup returns CDR1 MRHNA and CDR2 SNTAGT. The CDR3 DNA reads as TGTGCCAGCAGCGAGCATCGGGGTACTGAAGCTTTCTTT. Protein sequence: CASSEHRGTEAFF.

This chain uses TRBV5-1 with TRBJ2-5; D might be TRBD2 (7 bases). The V gene lost 0 bases and the J gene lost 4 bases, with 16 bases spanning the gap. This CDR3 comprises 16 residues. The germline V gene encodes CDR1 SGHRS and CDR2 YFSETQ. The DNA for the CDR3 is TGCGCCAGCAGCTTGGTACCACTGGGGGGGCCAGAGACCCAGTACTTC. This sequence encodes CASSLVPLGGPETQYF.

The chain carries TRBV11-1 and TRBJ2-1; 13 bases are shared with TRBD2. CDR1 and CDR2 (germline): SGHAT, FQDESV (reference sequence). With V trimmed by 4 bases and J by 9 bases, 9 bases remained unmatched. The CDR3 is 16 residues long. The DNA of the CDR3 is TGTGCCAGCAGCTATACTAGCGGGGGGGCCGGTCCTGAGCAGTTCTTC. Its protein product is CASSYTSGGAGPEQFF.

The chain carries TRBV10-3 and TRBJ1-1; no definite D call. CDR1 and CDR2 (germline): ENHRY, SYGVKD. The CDR3 totals 16 residues. Trimming removed 0 bases from V and 4 bases from J, with 15 bases in between. The CDR3 nucleotides read TGTGCCATCAGTGAGTCGACTACAGCCGAGGGCACTGAAGCTTTCTTT. It codes for CAISESTTAEGTEAFF.

This clone was detected only once. This rearrangement joins TRBV6-5 to TRBJ2-1; possibly TRBD2 for D (7 bases). Germline CDR1 MNHEY, CDR2 SVGAGI. The germline V and J ends were trimmed by 4 bases and 0 bases, with 13 bases remaining between them. The CDR3 has 16 amino acids. This chain's CDR3 is CASSFTAGASYNEQFF. CDR3 in DNA: TGTGCCAGCAGTTTTACCGCGGGGGCCTCCTACAATGAGCAGTTCTTC.

The chain links TRBV3-1 (or the pseudogene TRBV3-2) to TRBJ2-6, with D possibly being TRBD1 (6 bases). V was clipped by 1 base and J by 4 bases, with 11 bases between them. The germline V gene encodes CDR1 LGHDT and CDR2 YNNKEL (reference sequence). This CDR3 has 16 residues. Here the CDR3 reads CASSQGWGPGANVLTF. The CDR3 bases are TGTGCCAGCAGCCAAGGTTGGGGGCCCGGGGCCAACGTCCTGACTTTC.

V usage is TRBV11-2 and J usage is TRBJ2-3, with a weak D call TRBD1 (5 bases). This CDR3 has 16 residues. Germline values: CDR1 SGHAT, CDR2 FQNNGV. V lost 1 base, J lost 3 bases, and 14 bases lay in between. DNA for the CDR3: TGTGCCAGCAGCTTAGTCGCGGACCCAGGGACAGATACGCAGTATTTT. It is translated as CASSLVADPGTDTQYF.

The V call is TRBV5-4, the J call TRBJ1-4; D might be TRBD1 (5 bases). CDR3 size: 11 residues. V lost 10 bases to trimming and J lost 5 bases, with 9 bases between them. CDR1 and CDR2 from the germline V gene are SGHNT and YYREEE (reference sequence). In DNA form, the CDR3 reads TGTGCCTGGGGGGACAATGAAAAACTGTTTTTT. Translation: CAWGDNEKLFF.

This chain uses TRBV20-1 with TRBJ2-5, with 9 bases lining up with TRBD1. The germline V gene has CDR1 DFQATT and CDR2 SNEGSKA (reference sequence). The J segment lost 2 bases and the V segment lost 3 bases, leaving 7 bases of the junction unmatched. This CDR3 has 15 residues. This CDR3 is CSASKGTGSQETQYF. The CDR3, as DNA: TGCAGTGCTAGTAAAGGGACAGGGAGTCAAGAGACCCAGTACTTC.

The CDR3 nucleotides are TGCAGCGTTGAAGTTGGGCTAGCGGGGGGGCAGTTCTTC. It encodes CSVEVGLAGGQFF. V and J are TRBV29-1 and TRBJ2-1; 11 nucleotides line up with TRBD2. From germline, CDR1 is SQVTM and CDR2 ANQGSEA. The trim removed 1 base at V and 12 bases at J, leaving 5 bases unmatched. The CDR3 sequence is 13 residues long.

This chain uses TRBV7-2 with TRBJ1-2, with TRBD1 matching over 8 bases. Germline trimming cut 3 bases from V and 4 bases from J; bases unmatched to any gene: 4. The CDR3 loop spans 14 amino acids. CDR1 is SGHTA, CDR2 FQGNSA, per germline. In nucleotides, the CDR3 is TGTGCCAGCAGCTTGACAGGGGAGGGCTATGGCTACACCTTC. This codes for CASSLTGEGYGYTF.

The sample holds one count of this clone. It is unclear where the CDR3 begins or ends on the DNA, so no DNA is shown, and the CDR3 is as TCRdb lists it. V gene TRBV21-1 combines with J gene TRBJ2-7; the listed D gene, TRBD1, was not tested against the DNA. TRBV21-1 has pseudogene status. The CDR3 length is 13 residues, termini included. The chain's CDR3 is CASSFGTGSEQYF.